The clone carrying this TCR beta chain showed up many times. This sample stems from a study of blood T cell repertoires in COVID-19. As for the study in general: Samples representing acute and convalescent COVID-19 were sourced from the United States, Italy and Spain. T cells, B-cell-depleted T cells, or PBMCs provided the cDNA or gDNA that served as material.

Only in-frame clones appear in the TCRdb table, and some are missing; sequencing was by immunoSEQ multiplex PCR. The table lists about 200,000 clones, approximately 82% of them singletons. The germline V gene encodes CDR1 SGHAT and CDR2 FQNNGV. This CDR3 spans 15 amino acids. J was trimmed by 7 bases and V by 5 bases; bases with no gene match: 11. The chain combines TRBV11-2 with TRBJ1-5; 7 nucleotides align to TRBD1. The source material was peripheral blood. This receptor was identified in a human donor in a cohort sampled during active COVID-19. The CDR3 bases are TGTGCCAGCAGCCGACAGACAGGGCTCAACCAGCCCCAGCATTTT. It codes for CASSRQTGLNQPQHF.